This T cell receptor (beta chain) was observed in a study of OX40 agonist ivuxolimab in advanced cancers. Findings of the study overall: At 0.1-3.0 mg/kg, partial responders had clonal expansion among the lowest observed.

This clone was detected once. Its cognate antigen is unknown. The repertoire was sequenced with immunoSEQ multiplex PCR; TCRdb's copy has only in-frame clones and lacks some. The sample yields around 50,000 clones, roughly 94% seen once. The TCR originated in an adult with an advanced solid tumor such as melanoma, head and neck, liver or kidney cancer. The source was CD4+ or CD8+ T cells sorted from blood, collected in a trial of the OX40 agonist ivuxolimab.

CDR3 DNA: TGTGCCAGCAGGAGGCTACAGGGGGTCGATCAGCCCCAGCATTTT. Its protein product is CASRRLQGVDQPQHF. The V and J genes are TRBV27 and TRBJ1-5; 8 bases align to TRBD1. Germline assignment: CDR1 MNHEY and CDR2 SMNVEV (reference sequence). The CDR3 sequence is 15 residues long. Unmatched junction bases numbered 9, after V lost 6 bases and J lost 5 bases.